This note documents a single T cell receptor (beta chain) sequence. Each sample came from a Caucasian adult donor living in Nashville, Tennessee. The source of the sample is a study of shared clonotypes between healthy human individuals. Original methodology: As immunoSEQ supplied junction-only sequences (without quality scores), filtering differed. Data came from immunoSEQ multiplex PCR; TCRdb stores just in-frame clones and leaves some out. V and J calls and clone size are copied from that table; D and trimming were computed from the DNA. The sample has about 1.5 million clones, roughly 95% seen once. Germline V gives CDR1 SGHDN, CDR2 FVKESK. Deletions cut 0 bases from V and 3 bases from J, with 15 bases between. This CDR3 is built from 17 residues.

The material sequenced was naive CD4+ T cells sorted from blood. Described subset: CD45RA+ positively selected. The sequence was obtained from a man aged 30-40 years in good health. V gene TRBV14 combines with J gene TRBJ2-1; a weak D match, TRBD1 (6 bases). CDR3 amino acids: CASSQEGAVGHYNEQFF. The CDR3 coding sequence is TGTGCCAGCAGCCAAGAGGGGGCGGTGGGGCACTACAATGAGCAGTTCTTC.